This paragraph covers one TCR beta chain sequence. This entry belongs to a study of blood T cell repertoires in COVID-19. Study summary: Sample material is recorded as cDNA or gDNA derived from T cells, B-cell-depleted T cells, or PBMCs.

With V trimmed by 4 bases and J by 6 bases, 10 bases remained unmatched. The CDR3 totals 16 residues. The germline V gene encodes CDR1 SGHRS and CDR2 YFSETQ. In the authors' workflow: Reference gene primers were amplified, and this amplification served to estimate nucleated cell counts. Libraries were prepared by immunoSEQ multiplex PCR; TCRdb keeps only in-frame clonotypes and omits some of them. D and trimming come from the DNA, and the V and J calls and clone size come from that table. Of 70,000 or so clones listed, around 84% are singletons. The chain employs TRBV5-1 and TRBJ2-2; TRBD1 agrees at 9 bases. The source of this sequence is a woman older than 75 with acute or convalescent COVID-19. Material for sequencing was peripheral blood. This CDR3 is CASSAAQGASAGELFF. The DNA of the CDR3 is TGCGCCAGCAGCGCCGCACAGGGGGCTTCGGCCGGGGAGCTGTTTTTT.